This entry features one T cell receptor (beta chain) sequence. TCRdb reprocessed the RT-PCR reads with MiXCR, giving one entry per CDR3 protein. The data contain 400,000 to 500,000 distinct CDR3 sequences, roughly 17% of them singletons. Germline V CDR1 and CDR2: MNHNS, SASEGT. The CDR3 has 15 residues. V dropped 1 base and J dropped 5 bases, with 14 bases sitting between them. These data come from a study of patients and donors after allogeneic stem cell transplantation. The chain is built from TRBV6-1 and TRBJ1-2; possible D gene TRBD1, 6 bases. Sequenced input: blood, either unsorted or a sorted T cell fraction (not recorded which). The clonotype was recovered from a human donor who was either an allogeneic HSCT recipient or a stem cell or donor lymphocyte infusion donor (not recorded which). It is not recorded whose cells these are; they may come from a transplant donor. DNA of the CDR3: TGTGCCAGCAGTGAAGAGACGGGGGCGGGTTATGGCTACACCTTC. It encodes CASSEETGAGYGYTF.